This T cell receptor beta chain was captured in a study of OX40 agonist ivuxolimab in advanced cancers. Assay: immunoSEQ multiplex PCR; the TCRdb copy retains only in-frame clones and omits some. The table lists under 70,000 clones, more than 85% of them singletons. CDR1 and CDR2 (germline): KGHSH, LQKENI. This CDR3 comprises 15 residues. The ends were cut back, 3 bases at V and 2 bases at J, with 13 bases in the middle. The sample here was CD4+ or CD8+ T cells sorted from blood, taken in a trial of the OX40 agonist ivuxolimab. This receptor was identified in an adult with an advanced solid tumor such as melanoma, head and neck, liver or kidney cancer. The chain is built from TRBV18 and TRBJ2-5; perhaps TRBD2 as D (6 bases). CDR3 DNA: TGTGCCAGCTCACCCCAGGAGACTAGACAAGAGACCCAGTACTTC. Its translation is CASSPQETRQETQYF.